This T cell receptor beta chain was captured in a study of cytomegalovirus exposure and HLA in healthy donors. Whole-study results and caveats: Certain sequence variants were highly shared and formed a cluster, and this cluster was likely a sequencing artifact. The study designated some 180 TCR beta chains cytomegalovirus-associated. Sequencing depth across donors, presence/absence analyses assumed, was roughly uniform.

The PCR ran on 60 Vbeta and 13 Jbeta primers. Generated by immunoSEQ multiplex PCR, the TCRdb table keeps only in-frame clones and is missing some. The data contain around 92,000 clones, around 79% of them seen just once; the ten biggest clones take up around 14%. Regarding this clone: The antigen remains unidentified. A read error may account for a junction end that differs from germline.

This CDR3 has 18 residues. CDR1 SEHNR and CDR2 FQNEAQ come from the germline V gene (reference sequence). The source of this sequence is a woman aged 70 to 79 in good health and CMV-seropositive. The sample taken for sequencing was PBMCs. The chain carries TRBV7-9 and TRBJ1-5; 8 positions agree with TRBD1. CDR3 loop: CSSRSRGLHLYSNQPQHF. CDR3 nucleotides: TGTTCCAGCAGGTCCAGGGGGCTCCACCTATATAGCAATCAGCCCCAGCATTTT.